One and the same sample provided the 32 T cell receptor beta chains below, sequenced in a study of regulatory T cells in long-lasting Graves disease. This sample's time point: newly diagnosed GD, antithyroid drugs for less than 3 months. Extracted RNA from PBMCs served as the source of the TCR library. Arm-PCR of CDR3 regions and iRepertoire HTBI primers were used to build TCR beta libraries. A single record per CDR3 protein comes from TCRdb applying MiXCR to the multiplex PCR reads. Found here are roughly 350,000 distinct CDR3 sequences, 16% of them singletons; the top ten hold roughly 29%. These records were also assigned to another study, of T cells in Graves' hyperthyroidism and ophthalmopathy.

The sample was peripheral blood mononuclear cells (PBMCs), taken at new diagnosis, from a patient treated with antithyroid drugs. The receptors here all came from a man in his forties with Graves disease.

This clonotype was detected many times. The chain combines TRBV5-6 with TRBJ1-1; D gene ambiguous. This CDR3 has 14 amino acids. From germline, CDR1 is SGHDT and CDR2 YYEEEE. The ends were cut back, 0 bases at V and 1 base at J, with 7 bases in the middle. The CDR3 sequence is CASSLGVRNTEAFF. Written as DNA, the CDR3 is TGTGCCAGCAGCTTGGGTGTCAGGAACACTGAAGCTTTCTTT.

This clonotype was seen many times. The chain joins TRBV20-1 to TRBJ2-3; no reliable D call. From germline, CDR1 is DFQATT and CDR2 SNEGSKA (reference sequence). This CDR3 region has 15 residues. V was shortened by 3 bases and J by 4 bases, with 17 bases between the two germline ends. In nucleotides, the CDR3 is TGCAGTGCTAGGCCCCGAGGCAACTCGGCAGATACGCAGTATTTT. Translating it yields CSARPRGNSADTQYF.

This clonotype turned up a few times. The chain employs TRBV25-1 and TRBJ2-2; D unresolved. Trimming shortened V by 9 bases and J by 8 bases, and 10 bases separated the two germline ends. CDR1 and CDR2 (germline): MGHDK, SYGVNS. The CDR3 loop spans 11 amino acids. CDR3 DNA sequence: TGTGCCAGTAGTACGGCGGGGGAGCTGTTTTTT. This codes for CASSTAGELFF.

This clonotype was counted a few times. The chain carries TRBV9 and TRBJ2-5; TRBD1 might be the D (6 bases). The germline CDR1 and CDR2 sequences are SGDLS and YYNGEE. V lost 1 base, J lost 4 bases, and 11 bases lay in between. This CDR3 is built from 14 residues. The CDR3: CASSVRGSTETQYF. The CDR3 coding sequence is TGTGCCAGCAGCGTAAGGGGGTCGACAGAGACCCAGTACTTC.

As regards this clonotype: A single base is all that separates this from a far larger clone, so a read error is likely. This rearrangement joins TRBV7-3 to TRBJ2-4; 10 nucleotides match TRBD2. Germline lookup yields CDR1 SGHTA and CDR2 FQGTGA. The CDR3 is 13 amino acids. The CDR3 DNA reads TGTGCCAGCACTAGTAGCGGGGGGAATGAGCAGTCCTTC. Protein sequence: CASTSSGGNEQSF.

This clonotype has a count of ten or more. The CDR3 sequence: CASSKDWSYEQYF. CDR3 sequence (DNA): TGTGCCAGCAGCAAGGACTGGTCCTACGAGCAGTACTTC. The gene calls are TRBV6-1 and TRBJ2-7; TRBD2 might be the D (5 bases). Looked up from germline, CDR1 is MNHNS and CDR2 is SASEGT. The length of the CDR3 is 13 residues. V was clipped by 6 bases and J by 1 base, with 10 bases between them.

This clonotype was seen ten or more times. V gene TRBV30 combines with J gene TRBJ1-1, with 7 bases fitting TRBD1. The CDR3 extends over 14 amino acids. The germline V gene has CDR1 GTSNPN and CDR2 SVGIG (reference sequence). V shed 2 bases and J 1 base; nucleotides not matched to a gene: 4. The CDR3 region has the DNA TGTGCCTGGAGTATAACAGGGGCGAACACTGAAGCTTTCTTT. It yields the protein CAWSITGANTEAFF.

V is TRBV4-1 and J is TRBJ1-1; D unclear. The germline CDR1 and CDR2 sequences are MGHRA and YSYEKL. With 0 bases removed from V and 3 bases from J, the gap between germline ends came to 5 bases. This CDR3 is built from 13 residues. The CDR3 bases are TGCGCCAGCAGCCAAGATATGGACACTGAAGCTTTCTTT. Amino acids: CASSQDMDTEAFF.

The chain links TRBV28 to TRBJ1-6; 10 bases match TRBD1. The germline gives CDR1 MDHEN, CDR2 SYDVKM. This CDR3 is built from 15 residues. The V and J ends lost 8 bases and 10 bases, in that order; junction bases with no gene match: 11. DNA for the CDR3: TGTGCCAGCTTCGAACCGGGACAGGGGACATCACCCCTCCACTTT. Its translation: CASFEPGQGTSPLHF. Supplemented by reference TRBV28 and TRBJ1-6, the full variable domain reads DVKVTQSSRYLVKRTGEKVFLECVQDMDHENMFWYRQDPGLGLRLIYFSYDVKMKEKGDIPEGYSVSREKKERFSLILESASTNQTSMYLCASFEPGQGTSPLHFGNGTRLTVT.

This clonotype appeared many times. The chain carries TRBV12-3 or TRBV12-4 and TRBJ1-2; TRBD1 matches at 8 bases. CDR3 length: 13 residues. V lost 6 bases and J lost 5; bases outside the gene matches: 5. In nucleotides, the CDR3 is TGTGCCAGCAGCTTGAGACAGGGGTATGGCTACACCTTC. This gives the protein CASSLRQGYGYTF.

This clonotype was recorded at least ten times. The gene calls are TRBV9 and TRBJ2-5; D unclear. This CDR3 is 14 amino acids long. V was pared by 0 bases and J by 1 base, with 7 bases between. In germline, CDR1 is SGDLS, CDR2 YYNGEE. DNA for the CDR3: TGTGCCAGCAGCGTAGGCAACAGCCAAGAGACCCAGTACTTC. Encoded protein: CASSVGNSQETQYF.

The sample holds many counts of this clonotype. CDR3 sequence (DNA): TGCGCCAGCAGTCAGGACACAGGGCTCTCCGGGGAGCTGTTTTTT. Amino acids: CASSQDTGLSGELFF. The chain links TRBV5-1 to TRBJ2-2; maybe TRBD1 (6 bases). The germline V gene has CDR1 SGHRS and CDR2 YFSETQ. The CDR3 contains 15 residues. The V and J ends lost 5 bases and 6 bases respectively, with 17 bases between them.

The V call is TRBV19, the J call TRBJ2-3; 12 bases line up with TRBD2. There are 19 residues in the CDR3. Per germline, CDR1 LNHDA and CDR2 SQIVND (reference sequence). With 8 bases clipped from V and 2 bases from J, the junction kept 17 bases outside the gene matches. The CDR3 spells CASGAHPFRLAGDTDTQYF. The CDR3, as DNA: TGTGCCAGTGGGGCGCATCCGTTTCGACTAGCGGGGGACACAGATACGCAGTATTTT.

There are many counts of this clonotype. V is TRBV6-2 or TRBV6-3 and J is TRBJ1-5; perhaps TRBD1 as D (5 bases). The CDR3 contains 16 residues. The V gene's germline CDR1 is MNHEY and CDR2 SVGEGT. With 0 bases removed from V and 2 bases from J, the gap between germline ends came to 11 bases. CDR3 sequence (DNA): TGTGCCAGCAGTTACTCCCCGGCGGGGGGCAATCAGCCCCAGCATTTT. It specifies CASSYSPAGGNQPQHF.

This clonotype was recorded many times. V and J are TRBV20-1 and TRBJ1-1; 7 bases line up with TRBD1. This CDR3 region has 13 residues. Germline lookup yields CDR1 DFQATT and CDR2 SNEGSKA (reference sequence). The V and J ends lost 5 bases and 8 bases, in that order; junction bases with no gene match: 11. The CDR3 DNA is TGCAGTGCTCAGGGGACAGCCAACCAGGAAGCTTTCTTT. Translated: CSAQGTANQEAFF.

This clonotype was counted ten times or more. The chain employs TRBV20-1 and TRBJ2-7; D call uncertain. V shed 3 bases and J shed 5 bases, with 17 bases lying between them. CDR3 length: 14 amino acids. Germline V gene lookup returns CDR1 DFQATT and CDR2 SNEGSKA (reference sequence). DNA for the CDR3: TGCAGTGCTAGTACCTTGGTAGGATACCACGAGCAGTACTTC. This encodes CSASTLVGYHEQYF.

Many counts were recorded for this clonotype. This chain links TRBV12-3 or TRBV12-4 with TRBJ2-7, with 8 bases that match TRBD1. The CDR3 runs 15 residues. Trimming cost V 2 bases and J 7 bases; bases outside gene matches: 10. The CDR3 loop is CASSLSGTGVGEQYF. CDR3 nucleotides: TGTGCCAGCAGTTTAAGTGGGACAGGAGTCGGGGAGCAGTACTTC.

This clonotype was detected ten times or more. The rearrangement joins TRBV11-2 to TRBJ2-1; 14 nucleotides line up with TRBD2. The germline V gene encodes CDR1 SGHAT and CDR2 FQNNGV. Unmatched junction bases numbered 5, after V lost 3 bases and J lost 4 bases. There are 17 residues in the CDR3. CDR3 sequence (DNA): TGTGCCAGCAGCTTGAGACTAGCGGGGGGGCGGTACAATGAGCAGTTCTTC. It yields the protein CASSLRLAGGRYNEQFF.

As for this clonotype: This clone may be a read error of a much larger clone one base away. V gene TRBV7-9 combines with J gene TRBJ2-5; tentatively, D is TRBD1 (6 bases). The V gene's germline CDR1 is SEHNR and CDR2 FQNEAQ (reference sequence). This CDR3 is 14 amino acids long. The CDR3 loop is CAGSPGQTMETQYF. In DNA, the CDR3 is TGTGCCGGCAGCCCGGGACAAACGATGGAGACCCAGTACTTC.

The chain uses TRBV7-9 and TRBJ2-7; 9 bases line up with TRBD2. The V segment lost 5 bases and the J segment 4 bases; nucleotides outside the gene matches: 9. CDR1 is SEHNR and CDR2 is FQNEAQ in the germline V gene (reference sequence). The CDR3 covers 15 residues. The CDR3 bases are TGTGCCAGCAGCCCCGGGGGGCTAGCGGGATACGAGCAGTACTTC. Translating it yields CASSPGGLAGYEQYF.

This clonotype was recorded many times. The J gene is TRBJ2-1, the V gene TRBV30; no reliable D call. The last part of the DNA fits TRBJ2-5 better; the J call may be wrong. This CDR3 comprises 16 residues. Germline loops: CDR1 GTSNPN, CDR2 SVGIG (reference sequence). The CDR3: CAWSEQETWARETQYF. The CDR3 DNA is TGTGCCTGGAGTGAGCAGGAGACCTGGGCTAGGGAGACCCAGTACTTC.

This clonotype was seen many times. This chain joins TRBV28 and TRBJ2-6; D is unresolved. The CDR3 runs 13 residues. The V gene's germline CDR1 is MDHEN and CDR2 SYDVKM. V lost 7 bases and J lost 6, with 10 bases in between. CDR3 sequence (DNA): TGTGCCAGCACTTCCGTTGAGGCCAACGTCCTGACTTTC. Its protein is CASTSVEANVLTF.

This clonotype was seen repeatedly, ten times or more. The genes are TRBV7-9 and TRBJ2-7; TRBD2 might be the D (6 bases). This CDR3 is 13 amino acids long. Germline V gene lookup returns CDR1 SEHNR and CDR2 FQNEAQ (reference sequence). V was pared by 1 base and J by 7 bases, with 11 bases between. The CDR3 region has the DNA TGTGCCAGCAGCTTAGGGGGGGTGGGAGAGCAGTACTTC. This gives the protein CASSLGGVGEQYF.

The chain carries TRBV10-3 and TRBJ1-4, with D unclear. This CDR3 is 13 amino acids long. CDR1 and CDR2 (germline): ENHRY, SYGVKD. V lost 5 bases, J lost 0 bases, and 4 bases lay in between. The CDR3: CAISRATNEKLFF. CDR3 bases: TGTGCCATCAGTAGGGCAACTAATGAAAAACTGTTTTTT.

The rearrangement links TRBV4-2 to TRBJ2-3; 12 positions match TRBD2. The CDR3 loop spans 17 amino acids. Unmatched junction bases numbered 11, after V lost 6 bases and J lost 4 bases. CDR1 is LGHNA, CDR2 YNFKEQ, per germline. DNA of the CDR3: TGTGCCAGCAGTCCAGGGGCTAGCGGGGGGGAGGCAGATACGCAGTATTTT. Protein sequence: CASSPGASGGEADTQYF.

This clonotype has at least ten counts. V gene TRBV27 combines with J gene TRBJ2-3; 8 bases align to TRBD1. The V gene's germline CDR1 is MNHEY and CDR2 SMNVEV (reference sequence). The CDR3 covers 15 residues. The V and J ends lost 4 bases and 4 bases, in that order; junction bases with no gene match: 7. Here the CDR3 reads CASSSLGQGPDTQYF. The CDR3 DNA reads as TGTGCCAGCAGTTCATTAGGACAGGGACCAGATACGCAGTATTTT.

The chain is built from TRBV20-1 and TRBJ2-4; the D gene could be TRBD1 or TRBD2 (5 bases each). Germline loops: CDR1 DFQATT, CDR2 SNEGSKA (reference sequence). The CDR3 has 16 residues. V shed 1 base and J shed 4 bases, with 17 bases lying between them. The CDR3 protein is CSARVRFWDAKNIQYF. In DNA, the CDR3 is TGCAGTGCTAGAGTACGTTTTTGGGACGCGAAAAACATTCAGTACTTC.

This clonotype was counted many times. The rearrangement links TRBV27 to TRBJ1-1; D is undetermined. Deletions cut 8 bases from V and 0 bases from J, with 4 bases between. This CDR3 comprises 11 residues. Germline loops: CDR1 MNHEY, CDR2 SMNVEV (reference sequence). The CDR3 nucleotides are TGTGCCAGCGGGTTGAACACTGAAGCTTTCTTT. This sequence encodes CASGLNTEAFF.

In this sample, this clonotype turned up many times. The rearrangement links TRBV18 to TRBJ2-7; the match to TRBD1 covers 12 bases. Germline V CDR1 and CDR2: KGHSH, LQKENI. The CDR3 runs to 14 residues. Unmatched junction bases numbered 5, after V lost 6 bases and J lost 5 bases. This CDR3 is CASSQGTGGHEQYF. The DNA for the CDR3 is TGTGCCAGCTCTCAGGGGACAGGGGGCCACGAGCAGTACTTC.

This clonotype was seen a few times. J is TRBJ2-5 and V is TRBV20-1; TRBD2 matches at 7 bases. J gave up 3 bases and V 6 bases, and 10 bases lay outside the gene matches. CDR1 and CDR2 (germline): DFQATT, SNEGSKA (reference sequence). The CDR3 covers 14 residues. The CDR3: CSAQPRTRKETQYF. CDR3 sequence (DNA): TGCAGTGCCCAACCCCGGACTAGGAAAGAGACCCAGTACTTC.

There are a few counts of this clonotype. The gene calls are TRBV27 and TRBJ1-6; 9 bases are shared with TRBD1. The CDR3 spans 14 residues. Germline V lookup: CDR1 MNHEY, CDR2 SMNVEV (reference sequence). V shed 8 bases and J 5 bases; nucleotides not matched to a gene: 4. The CDR3 nucleotides read TGTGCCAGCCAAACAGGGGGCAATAATTCACCCCTCCACTTT. This codes for CASQTGGNNSPLHF.

This clonotype appeared many times. The chain uses TRBV20-1 and TRBJ1-2; D is uncertain. Germline V gene sequence: CDR1 DFQATT, CDR2 SNEGSKA (reference sequence). The V gene lost 6 bases and the J gene lost 8 bases, with 16 bases spanning the gap. The CDR3 covers 12 residues. The CDR3 loop is CSAIDRSLGYTF. DNA for the CDR3: TGCAGTGCGATAGACCGGAGTTTGGGCTACACCTTC.